One and the same sample provided the 17 T cell receptor beta chains below, sequenced in a study of control samples from healthy donors and cancer patients. The protocol was immunoSEQ multiplex PCR, while the TCRdb copy is restricted to in-frame clones and leaves out a portion. The table records fewer than 90,000 clones, 70% to 90% of them present only once. What was sequenced was PBMCs. The source of these receptors is a woman aged 60 to 75 with head and neck cancer.

The J gene is TRBJ1-2, the V gene TRBV18; 7 bases align to TRBD1. Germline-derived CDR1 and CDR2 are KGHSH and LQKENI. The CDR3 loop spans 14 amino acids. V trimming: 3 bases; J trimming: 5 bases; junction bases outside the gene matches: 6. In nucleotides, the CDR3 is TGTGCCAGCTCACCGGGACAGACGGAATATGGCTACACCTTC. Protein sequence: CASSPGQTEYGYTF. The whole variable domain, remainder taken from reference TRBV18 and TRBJ1-2, is NAGVMQNPRHLVRRRGQEARLRCSPMKGHSHVYWYRQLPEEGLKFMVYLQKENIIDESGMPKERFSAEFPKEGPSILRIQQVVRGDSAAYFCASSPGQTEYGYTFGSGTRLTVV.

This clone appeared a single time. This chain links TRBV27 with TRBJ2-1; TRBD2 agrees at 7 bases. With V trimmed by 5 bases and J by 6 bases, 10 bases remained unmatched. From germline, CDR1 is MNHEY and CDR2 SMNVEV (reference sequence). This CDR3 spans 15 amino acids. CDR3 in DNA: TGTGCCAGCAGTCCCACCCGACTAGCAGGCAATGAGCAGTTCTTC. Its translation is CASSPTRLAGNEQFF.

This chain uses TRBV12-5 with TRBJ1-5, with 9 positions matching TRBD1. Per germline, CDR1 LGHNT and CDR2 FRNRAP. Losses at the gene ends were 1 base for V and 6 bases for J; bases not matched to a gene: 7. The CDR3 extends over 16 amino acids. As DNA, the CDR3 is TGTGCTAGTGGTTTGGGGACAGGGGTTTGGGTTCAGCCCCAGCATTTT. Translation: CASGLGTGVWVQPQHF.

The genes are TRBV20-1 and TRBJ2-5, with D possibly TRBD2 on 6 matching bases. Trimming cost V 3 bases and J 2 bases, with 16 bases left between them. There are 15 residues in the CDR3. Germline-derived CDR1 and CDR2 are DFQATT and SNEGSKA (reference sequence). In nucleotides, the CDR3 is TGCAGTGCTAGTCGGACGGGACTCTTACAAGAGACCCAGTACTTC. As protein: CSASRTGLLQETQYF.

The J gene is TRBJ2-7, the V gene TRBV6-2 or TRBV6-3, with D possibly TRBD2 on 5 matching bases. There are 14 residues in the CDR3. The germline V gene encodes CDR1 MNHEY and CDR2 SVGEGT. The V end lost 0 bases, the J end lost 3 bases, and 9 bases lay between the germline ends. The CDR3, as DNA: TGTGCCAGCAGTTACTCATCGGGGTTCTACGAGCAGTACTTC. This sequence encodes CASSYSSGFYEQYF.

The chain links TRBV19 to TRBJ2-7, with 8 bases fitting TRBD1. The CDR3 has 14 residues. The V and J ends lost 10 bases and 3 bases, in that order; junction bases with no gene match: 11. Germline V lookup: CDR1 LNHDA, CDR2 SQIVND (reference sequence). CDR3 protein: CATSKQGGLYEQYF. CDR3 nucleotide sequence: TGTGCCACGTCAAAACAGGGGGGCCTCTACGAGCAGTACTTC.

J is TRBJ2-1 and V is TRBV28; TRBD1 agrees at 8 bases. Germline V gene data show CDR1 as MDHEN and CDR2 as SYDVKM. Germline trimming cut 3 bases from V and 8 bases from J; bases unmatched to any gene: 12. This CDR3 comprises 16 residues. As DNA, the CDR3 is TGTGCCAGCAGTTTCCCGCGACAGGGGATAAGCGATGAGCAGTTCTTC. Translated, it gives CASSFPRQGISDEQFF. Full variable domain (outside the CDR3, taken from reference TRBV28 and TRBJ2-1): DVKVTQSSRYLVKRTGEKVFLECVQDMDHENMFWYRQDPGLGLRLIYFSYDVKMKEKGDIPEGYSVSREKKERFSLILESASTNQTSMYLCASSFPRQGISDEQFFGPGTRLTVL.

The rearrangement links TRBV15 to TRBJ2-1, with 13 bases matching TRBD2. CDR3 length equals 20 residues. The V segment lost 0 bases and the J segment 2 bases; nucleotides outside the gene matches: 10. From germline, CDR1 is LNHNV and CDR2 YYDKDF (reference sequence). The CDR3 sequence is CATSRDQRTSGRGAYNEQFF. The CDR3 region has the DNA TGTGCCACCAGCAGAGATCAGAGGACTAGCGGGAGAGGGGCCTACAATGAGCAGTTCTTC.

This chain joins TRBV2 and TRBJ1-2; a possible D gene is TRBD1 (6 bases). Germline V lookup: CDR1 SNHLY, CDR2 FYNNEI. Trimming removed 4 bases from V and 4 bases from J, with 13 bases in between. The CDR3 runs 14 residues. The chain's CDR3 is CASSVGGLGYGYTF. The CDR3, as DNA: TGTGCCAGCAGTGTCGGGGGCCTGGGCTATGGCTACACCTTC.

The chain combines TRBV7-9 with TRBJ2-7, with a possible D match to TRBD2 (6 bases). Germline V gene lookup returns CDR1 SEHNR and CDR2 FQNEAQ (reference sequence). The CDR3 consists of 15 residues. Trimming pared 5 bases from V and 4 bases from J, leaving 18 bases between. CDR3 sequence: CASSVGAGFPYEQYF. DNA of the CDR3: TGTGCCAGCAGCGTTGGGGCGGGGTTCCCTTACGAGCAGTACTTC.

The rearrangement joins TRBV18 to TRBJ1-4; unclear D gene. The CDR3 is 14 residues long. Per germline, CDR1 KGHSH and CDR2 LQKENI. V lost 1 base, J lost 0 bases, and 3 bases lay in between. The CDR3 nucleotides are TGTGCCAGCTCACCACTCGCAACTAATGAAAAACTGTTTTTT. It specifies CASSPLATNEKLFF.

This chain joins TRBV2 and TRBJ1-3, with a tentative D call TRBD1 (6 bases). CDR1 SNHLY and CDR2 FYNNEI come from the germline V gene. Trimming cost V 6 bases and J 1 base, with 19 bases left between them. CDR3 length: 17 residues. CDR3 amino acids: CASSRQVASYSGNTIYF. In nucleotides, the CDR3 is TGTGCCAGCAGCCGACAGGTTGCCTCCTATTCTGGAAACACCATATATTTT.

The V gene is TRBV30, the J gene TRBJ1-2, with 9 bases fitting TRBD1. J gave up 6 bases and V 3 bases, and 8 bases lay outside the gene matches. The length of the CDR3 is 14 residues. Germline V gene sequence: CDR1 GTSNPN, CDR2 SVGIG (reference sequence). In nucleotides, the CDR3 is TGTGCCTGGAGAGGCCGGGACAGGGAGGATGGCTACACCTTC. Residues: CAWRGRDREDGYTF.

The chain uses TRBV4-2 and TRBJ2-1, with a possible D match to TRBD2 (6 bases). Germline assignment: CDR1 LGHNA and CDR2 YNFKEQ. Trimming cost V 2 bases and J 2 bases, with 13 bases left between them. This CDR3 contains 16 residues. CDR3 loop: CASSQQSGYTYNEQFF. CDR3 DNA: TGTGCCAGCAGCCAACAGAGCGGGTATACCTACAATGAGCAGTTCTTC.

The genes are TRBV19 and TRBJ1-2, with TRBD1 as a possible D gene (5 bases). Trimming pared 4 bases from V and 5 bases from J, leaving 14 bases between. Germline CDR1 is LNHDA and CDR2 is SQIVND (reference sequence). The CDR3 is 14 residues long. The CDR3 DNA sequence: TGTGCCAGTAGTAGTCTGACAGCCCGATATGGCTACACCTTC. It codes for CASSSLTARYGYTF.

This chain links TRBV12-3 or TRBV12-4 with TRBJ2-1; D unresolved. The CDR3 loop spans 11 amino acids. V was trimmed by 6 bases and J by 10 bases, leaving 10 bases between them. The CDR3 nucleotides read TGTGCCAGCAGCATAAGCCGGGAGCAGTTCTTC. Translation: CASSISREQFF.

The V and J genes are TRBV29-1 and TRBJ2-7, with TRBD1 matching 11 bases. The J segment lost 4 bases and the V segment lost 6 bases, leaving 8 bases of the junction unmatched. The CDR3 has 14 amino acids. Per the germline V gene, CDR1 is SQVTM and CDR2 is ANQGSEA. Here the CDR3 reads CSVTTRDRGYEQYF. In DNA, the CDR3 is TGCAGCGTAACCACCCGGGACAGGGGGTACGAGCAGTACTTC.